This entry describes one T cell receptor beta chain. Antigen unknown. TCR cDNA was made by 5'RACE template switching, adding a universal primer site and UMIs. TCRdb reprocessed the 5' RACE reads via MiXCR and lists one record per CDR3 protein. The table records roughly 400,000 distinct CDR3 sequences, around a sixth of them present only once. These data are taken from a study of T cells after yellow fever vaccination. Points from the study as a whole: The CD4 and CD8 compartments had a small share of their clonotypes in common. Most clones from primary vaccination resurfaced after the booster (approximately 97% CD4, around 90% CD8). Researchers report a weaker secondary response that nonetheless peaked faster, day 5 versus 15.

With 9 bases clipped from V and 1 base from J, the junction kept 2 bases outside the gene matches. Germline CDR1 is KGHDR and CDR2 is SFDVKD. The CDR3 extends over 13 amino acids. The genes are TRBV24-1 and TRBJ2-3, with 8 bases lining up with TRBD2. The sequences come from PBMCs, collected before the yellow fever booster vaccination. This TCR was recovered from a man younger than 35 who received the YFV17D yellow fever vaccine. CDR3 protein: CATRAGGTDTQYF. CDR3 DNA sequence: TGTGCCACCCGAGCGGGGGGCACAGATACGCAGTATTTT.